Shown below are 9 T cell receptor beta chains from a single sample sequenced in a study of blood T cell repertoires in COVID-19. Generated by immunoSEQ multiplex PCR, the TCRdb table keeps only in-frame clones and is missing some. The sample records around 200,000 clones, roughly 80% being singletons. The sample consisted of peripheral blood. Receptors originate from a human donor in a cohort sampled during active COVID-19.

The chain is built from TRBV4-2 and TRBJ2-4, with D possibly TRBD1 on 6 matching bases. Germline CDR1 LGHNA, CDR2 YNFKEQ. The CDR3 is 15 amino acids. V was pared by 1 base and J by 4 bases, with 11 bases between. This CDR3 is CASSQAGHKKNIQYF. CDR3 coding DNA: TGTGCCAGCAGCCAAGCGGGACATAAGAAAAACATTCAGTACTTC.

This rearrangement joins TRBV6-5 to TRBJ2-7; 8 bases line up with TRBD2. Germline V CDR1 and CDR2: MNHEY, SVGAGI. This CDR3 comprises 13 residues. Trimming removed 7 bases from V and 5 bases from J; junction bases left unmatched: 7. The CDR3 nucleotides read TGTGCCAGCACCACGGGGGGGGATAACGAGCAGTACTTC. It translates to CASTTGGDNEQYF.

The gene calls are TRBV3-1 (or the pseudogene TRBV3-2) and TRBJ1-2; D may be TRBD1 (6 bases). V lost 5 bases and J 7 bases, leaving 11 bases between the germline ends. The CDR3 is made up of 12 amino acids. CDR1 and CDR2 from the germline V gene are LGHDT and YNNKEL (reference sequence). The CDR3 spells CASSYTGSGYTF. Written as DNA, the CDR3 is TGTGCCAGCAGCTATACAGGGTCTGGCTACACCTTC.

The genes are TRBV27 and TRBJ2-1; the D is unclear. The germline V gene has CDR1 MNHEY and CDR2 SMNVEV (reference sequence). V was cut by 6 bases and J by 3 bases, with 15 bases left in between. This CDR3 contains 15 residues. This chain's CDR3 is CASSSDTANYNEQFF. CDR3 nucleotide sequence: TGTGCCAGCAGCTCCGACACCGCTAACTACAATGAGCAGTTCTTC.

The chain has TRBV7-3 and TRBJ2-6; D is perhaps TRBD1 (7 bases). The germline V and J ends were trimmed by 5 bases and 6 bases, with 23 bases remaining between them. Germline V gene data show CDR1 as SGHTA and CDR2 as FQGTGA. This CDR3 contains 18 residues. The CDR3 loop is CASSPRAGQPSSANVLTF. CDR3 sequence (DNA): TGTGCCAGCAGCCCCAGGGCGGGACAGCCGAGCTCGGCCAACGTCCTGACTTTC.

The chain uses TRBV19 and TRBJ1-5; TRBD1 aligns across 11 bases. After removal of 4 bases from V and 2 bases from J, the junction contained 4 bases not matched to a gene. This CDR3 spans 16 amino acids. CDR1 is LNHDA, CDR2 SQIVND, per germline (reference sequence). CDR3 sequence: CASSTRTGGRNQPQHF. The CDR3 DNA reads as TGTGCCAGTAGTACAAGGACAGGGGGCCGCAATCAGCCCCAGCATTTT.

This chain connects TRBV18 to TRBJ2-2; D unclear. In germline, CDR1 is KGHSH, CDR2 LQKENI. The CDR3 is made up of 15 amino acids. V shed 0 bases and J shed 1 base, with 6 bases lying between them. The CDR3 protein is CASSPPARNTGELFF. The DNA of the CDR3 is TGTGCCAGCTCACCACCGGCCAGGAACACCGGGGAGCTGTTTTTT.

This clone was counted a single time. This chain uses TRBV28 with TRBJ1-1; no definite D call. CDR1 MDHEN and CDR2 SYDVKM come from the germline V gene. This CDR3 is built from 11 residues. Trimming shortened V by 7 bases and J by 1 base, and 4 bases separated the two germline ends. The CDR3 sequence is CASTSNTEAFF. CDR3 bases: TGTGCCAGCACCTCGAACACTGAAGCTTTCTTT.

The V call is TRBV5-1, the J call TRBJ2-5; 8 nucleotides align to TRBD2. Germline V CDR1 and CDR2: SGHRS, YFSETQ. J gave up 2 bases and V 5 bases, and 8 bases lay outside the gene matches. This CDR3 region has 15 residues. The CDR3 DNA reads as TGCGCCAGCAGGGGGGCTAGCGGGCAACAAGAGACCCAGTACTTC. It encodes CASRGASGQQETQYF.